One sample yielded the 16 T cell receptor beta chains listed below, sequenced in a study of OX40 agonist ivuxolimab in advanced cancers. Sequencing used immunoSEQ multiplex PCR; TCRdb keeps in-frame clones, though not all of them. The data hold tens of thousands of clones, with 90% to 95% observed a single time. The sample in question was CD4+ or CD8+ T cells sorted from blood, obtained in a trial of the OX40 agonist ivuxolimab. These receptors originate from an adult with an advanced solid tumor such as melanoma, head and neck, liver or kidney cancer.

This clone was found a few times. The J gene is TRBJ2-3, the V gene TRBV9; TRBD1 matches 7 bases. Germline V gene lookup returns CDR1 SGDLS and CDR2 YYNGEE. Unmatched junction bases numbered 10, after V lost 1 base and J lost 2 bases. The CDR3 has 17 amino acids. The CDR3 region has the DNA TGTGCCAGCAGCGTAAGCCGGACAGGATTTCCCACAGATACGCAGTATTTT. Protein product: CASSVSRTGFPTDTQYF.

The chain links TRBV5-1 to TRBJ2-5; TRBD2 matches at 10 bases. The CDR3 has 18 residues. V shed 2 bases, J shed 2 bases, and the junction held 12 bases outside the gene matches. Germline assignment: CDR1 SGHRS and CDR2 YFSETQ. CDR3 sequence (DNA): TGCGCCAGCAGCTTACCATACCAAGGACTAGCGGAACAAGAGACCCAGTACTTC. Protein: CASSLPYQGLAEQETQYF.

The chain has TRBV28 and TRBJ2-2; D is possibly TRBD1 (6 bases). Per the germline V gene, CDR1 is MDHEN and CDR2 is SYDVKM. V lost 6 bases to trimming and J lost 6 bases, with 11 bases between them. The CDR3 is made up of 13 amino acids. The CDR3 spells CASSAEGAGELFF. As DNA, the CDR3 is TGTGCCAGCAGCGCTGAGGGGGCCGGGGAGCTGTTTTTT. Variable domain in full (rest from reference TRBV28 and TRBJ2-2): DVKVTQSSRYLVKRTGEKVFLECVQDMDHENMFWYRQDPGLGLRLIYFSYDVKMKEKGDIPEGYSVSREKKERFSLILESASTNQTSMYLCASSAEGAGELFFGEGSRLTVL.

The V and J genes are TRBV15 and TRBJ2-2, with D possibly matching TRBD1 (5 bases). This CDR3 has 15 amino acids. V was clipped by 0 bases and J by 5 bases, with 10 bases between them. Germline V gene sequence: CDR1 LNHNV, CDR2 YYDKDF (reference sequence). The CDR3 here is CATSREGSGTGELFF. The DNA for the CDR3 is TGTGCCACCAGCAGAGAAGGTTCAGGGACCGGGGAGCTGTTTTTT.

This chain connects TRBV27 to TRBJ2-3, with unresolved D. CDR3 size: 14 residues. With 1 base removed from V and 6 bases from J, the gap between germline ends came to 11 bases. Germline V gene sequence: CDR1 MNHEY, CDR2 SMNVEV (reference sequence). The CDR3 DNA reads TGTGCCAGCAGTTTATTGAAAACGGGTGATACGCAGTATTTT. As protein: CASSLLKTGDTQYF.

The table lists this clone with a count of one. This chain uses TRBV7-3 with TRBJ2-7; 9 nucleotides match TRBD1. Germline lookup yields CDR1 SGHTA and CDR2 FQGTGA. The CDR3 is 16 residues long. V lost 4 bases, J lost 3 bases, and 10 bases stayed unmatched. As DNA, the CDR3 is TGTGCCAGCAGCTGGGACAGGGAACAAGGGGACTACGAGCAGTACTTC. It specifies CASSWDREQGDYEQYF.

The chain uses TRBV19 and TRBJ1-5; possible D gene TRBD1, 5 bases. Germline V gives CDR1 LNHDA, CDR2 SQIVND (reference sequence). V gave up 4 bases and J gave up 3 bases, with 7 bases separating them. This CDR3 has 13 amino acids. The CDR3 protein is CASSTGFNQPQHF. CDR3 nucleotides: TGTGCCAGTAGTACAGGGTTCAATCAGCCCCAGCATTTT.

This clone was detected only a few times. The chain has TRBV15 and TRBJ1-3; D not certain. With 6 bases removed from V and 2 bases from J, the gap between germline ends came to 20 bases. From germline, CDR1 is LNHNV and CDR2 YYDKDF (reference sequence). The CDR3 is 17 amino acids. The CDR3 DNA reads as TGTGCCACCAGAGGAACCACAACGTCGAGGCCTGGAAACACCATATATTTT. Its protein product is CATRGTTTSRPGNTIYF.

The CDR3 bases are TGTGCCAGCAGCCAAGGGCTAGCGGGGGGCCTCTGGCAGTTCTTC. Protein product: CASSQGLAGGLWQFF. V is TRBV4-2 and J is TRBJ2-1; 11 bases agree with TRBD2. In germline, CDR1 is LGHNA, CDR2 YNFKEQ. The CDR3 length is 15 residues. The V and J ends lost 1 base and 12 bases, in that order; junction bases with no gene match: 8.

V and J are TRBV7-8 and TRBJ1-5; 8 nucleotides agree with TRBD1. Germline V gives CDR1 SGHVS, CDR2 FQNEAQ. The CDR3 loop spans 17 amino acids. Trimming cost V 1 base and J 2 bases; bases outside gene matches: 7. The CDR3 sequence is CASSLGGIQGGNQPQHF. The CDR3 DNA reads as TGTGCCAGCAGCTTAGGTGGGATACAGGGGGGCAATCAGCCCCAGCATTTT.

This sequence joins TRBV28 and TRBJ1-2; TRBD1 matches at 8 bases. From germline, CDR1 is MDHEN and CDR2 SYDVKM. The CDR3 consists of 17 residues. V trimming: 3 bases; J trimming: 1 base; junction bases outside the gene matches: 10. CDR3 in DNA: TGTGCCAGCAGTTTCCGCGGACAGGGATCAGATAACTATGGCTACACCTTC. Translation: CASSFRGQGSDNYGYTF.

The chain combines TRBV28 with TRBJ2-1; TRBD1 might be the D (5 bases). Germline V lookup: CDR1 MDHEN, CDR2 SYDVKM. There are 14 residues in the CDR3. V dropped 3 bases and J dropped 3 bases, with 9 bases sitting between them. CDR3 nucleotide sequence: TGTGCCAGCAGTTTCCAGGGTAACTACAATGAGCAGTTCTTC. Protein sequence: CASSFQGNYNEQFF. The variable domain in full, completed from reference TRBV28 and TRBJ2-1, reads DVKVTQSSRYLVKRTGEKVFLECVQDMDHENMFWYRQDPGLGLRLIYFSYDVKMKEKGDIPEGYSVSREKKERFSLILESASTNQTSMYLCASSFQGNYNEQFFGPGTRLTVL.

This CDR3 is CASTLTEPKAFF. As DNA, the CDR3 is TGTGCCAGCACCCTGACAGAACCGAAAGCTTTCTTT. The genes are TRBV7-2 and TRBJ1-1; D is perhaps TRBD1 (5 bases). Germline V gene data show CDR1 as SGHTA and CDR2 as FQGNSA. This CDR3 is built from 12 residues. V lost 7 bases and J lost 9, with 15 bases in between.

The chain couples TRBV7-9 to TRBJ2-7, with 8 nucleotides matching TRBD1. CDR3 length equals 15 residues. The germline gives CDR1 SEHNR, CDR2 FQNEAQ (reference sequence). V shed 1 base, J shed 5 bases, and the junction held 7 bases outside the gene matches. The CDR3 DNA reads TGTGCCAGCAGCTTAGTCGGGACAGGTCACAACGAGCAGTACGTC. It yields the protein CASSLVGTGHNEQYV.

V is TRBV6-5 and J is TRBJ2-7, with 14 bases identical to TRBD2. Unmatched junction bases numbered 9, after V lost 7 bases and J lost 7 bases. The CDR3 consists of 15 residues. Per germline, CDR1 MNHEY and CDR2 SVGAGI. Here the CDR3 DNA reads TGTGCCAGCATACGACTAGCGGGAGGGCCAGAAGAGCAGTACTTC. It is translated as CASIRLAGGPEEQYF.

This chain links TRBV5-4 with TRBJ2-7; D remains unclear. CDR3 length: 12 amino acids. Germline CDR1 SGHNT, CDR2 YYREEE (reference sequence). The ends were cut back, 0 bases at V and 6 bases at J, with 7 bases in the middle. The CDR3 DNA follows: TGTGCCAGCAGCTTGGAGAGTGGCGAGCAGTACTTC. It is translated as CASSLESGEQYF.